The 2 T cell receptor beta chains below all came from one sample that was sequenced in a study of OX40 agonist ivuxolimab in advanced cancers. The library was made by the immunoSEQ multiplex PCR assay. The source is immuneACCESS, and TCRdb retained only in-frame sequences with V and J called. Part of the clones is not carried over; for the studies checked, unresolved V genes explain less than half of this, and the remainder is unexplained. This sample has tens of thousands of clones in its table, and approximately 80% of those were observed once. 1.1% of the sample is taken by the ten largest. Sequenced material: CD4+ or CD8+ T cells sorted from blood, taken in a trial of the OX40 agonist ivuxolimab. The origin of the receptors is an adult with an advanced solid tumor such as melanoma, head and neck, liver or kidney cancer.

J is TRBJ2-2 and V is TRBV9, with 11 bases that match TRBD2. The CDR3 is 17 residues long. Per germline, CDR1 SGDLS and CDR2 YYNGEE. The trim removed 4 bases at V and 3 bases at J, leaving 8 bases unmatched. For the CDR3, the DNA is TGTGCCAGCAGCCCCTGGACACTAGCGGGGGACACCGGGGAGCTGTTTTTT. Protein product: CASSPWTLAGDTGELFF.

The rearrangement uses TRBV6-1 and TRBJ1-5, with D tentatively TRBD1 (5 bases). The V and J ends lost 10 bases and 0 bases respectively, with 16 bases between them. The CDR3 totals 15 residues. CDR1 MNHNS and CDR2 SASEGT come from the germline V gene. Here the CDR3 DNA reads TGTGCCACTCGGGTACAGGTATATAGCAATCAGCCCCAGCATTTT. Protein: CATRVQVYSNQPQHF.